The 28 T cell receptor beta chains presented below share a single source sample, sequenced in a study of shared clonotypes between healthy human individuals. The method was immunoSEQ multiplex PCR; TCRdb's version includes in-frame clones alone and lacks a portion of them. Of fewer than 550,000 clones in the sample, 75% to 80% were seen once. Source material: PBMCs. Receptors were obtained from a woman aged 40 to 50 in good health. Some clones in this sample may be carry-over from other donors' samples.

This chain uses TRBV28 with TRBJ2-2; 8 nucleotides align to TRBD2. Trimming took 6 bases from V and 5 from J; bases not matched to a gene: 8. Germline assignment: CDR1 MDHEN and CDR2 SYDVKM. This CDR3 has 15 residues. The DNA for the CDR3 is TGTGCCAGCAGCTCCGGGACTAGGTGGACCGGGGAGCTGTTTTTT. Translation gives CASSSGTRWTGELFF.

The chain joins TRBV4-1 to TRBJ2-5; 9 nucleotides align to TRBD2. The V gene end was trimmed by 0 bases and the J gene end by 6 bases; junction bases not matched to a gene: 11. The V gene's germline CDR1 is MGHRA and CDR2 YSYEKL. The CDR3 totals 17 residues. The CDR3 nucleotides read TGCGCCAGCAGCCAAGAAGGAGTGGCGGGGGGGGACCAGACCCAGTACTTC. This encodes CASSQEGVAGGDQTQYF.

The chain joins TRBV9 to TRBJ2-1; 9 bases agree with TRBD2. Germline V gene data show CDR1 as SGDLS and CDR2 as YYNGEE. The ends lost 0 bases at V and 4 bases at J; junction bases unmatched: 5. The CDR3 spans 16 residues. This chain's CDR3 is CASSVASSGIYNEQFF. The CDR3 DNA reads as TGTGCCAGCAGCGTAGCGTCTAGCGGGATATACAATGAGCAGTTCTTC. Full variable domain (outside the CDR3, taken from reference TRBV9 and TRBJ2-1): DSGVTQTPKHLITATGQRVTLRCSPRSGDLSVYWYQQSLDQGLQFLIQYYNGEERAKGNILERFSAQQFPDLHSELNLSSLELGDSALYFCASSVASSGIYNEQFFGPGTRLTVL.

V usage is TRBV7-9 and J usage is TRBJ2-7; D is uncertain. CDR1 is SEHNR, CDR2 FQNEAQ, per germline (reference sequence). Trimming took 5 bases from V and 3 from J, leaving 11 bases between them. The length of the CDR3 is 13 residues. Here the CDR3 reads CASSTNPLYEQYF. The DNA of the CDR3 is TGTGCCAGCAGCACCAACCCCCTCTACGAGCAGTACTTC.

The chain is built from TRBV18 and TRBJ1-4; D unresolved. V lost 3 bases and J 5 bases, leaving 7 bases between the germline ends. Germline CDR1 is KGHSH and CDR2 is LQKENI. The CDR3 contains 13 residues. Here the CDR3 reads CASSPRENEKLFF. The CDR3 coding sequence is TGTGCCAGCTCACCTCGGGAGAATGAAAAACTGTTTTTT. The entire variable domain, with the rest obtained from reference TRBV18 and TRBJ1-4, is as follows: NAGVMQNPRHLVRRRGQEARLRCSPMKGHSHVYWYRQLPEEGLKFMVYLQKENIIDESGMPKERFSAEFPKEGPSILRIQQVVRGDSAAYFCASSPRENEKLFFGSGTQLSVL.

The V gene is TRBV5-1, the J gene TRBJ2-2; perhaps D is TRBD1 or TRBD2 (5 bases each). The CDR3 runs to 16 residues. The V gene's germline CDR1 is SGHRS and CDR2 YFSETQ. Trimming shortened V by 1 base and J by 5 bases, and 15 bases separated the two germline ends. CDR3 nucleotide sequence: TGCGCCAGCAGCTTGACGGCCGCAGGGAGAACCGGGGAGCTGTTTTTT. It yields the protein CASSLTAAGRTGELFF.

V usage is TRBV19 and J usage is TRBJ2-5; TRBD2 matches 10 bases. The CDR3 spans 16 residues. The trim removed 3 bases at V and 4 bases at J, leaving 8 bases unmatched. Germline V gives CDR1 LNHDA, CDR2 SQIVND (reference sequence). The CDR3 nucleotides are TGTGCCAGTAGTATGTGGGCCAGCGGGAGGGGAGAGACCCAGTACTTC. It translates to CASSMWASGRGETQYF.

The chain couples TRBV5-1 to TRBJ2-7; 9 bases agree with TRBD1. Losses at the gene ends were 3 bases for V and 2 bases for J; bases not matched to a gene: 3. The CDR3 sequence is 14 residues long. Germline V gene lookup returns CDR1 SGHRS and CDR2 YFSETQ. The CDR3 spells CASSSQGATYEQYF. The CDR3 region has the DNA TGCGCCAGCAGCTCACAGGGGGCGACCTACGAGCAGTACTTC.

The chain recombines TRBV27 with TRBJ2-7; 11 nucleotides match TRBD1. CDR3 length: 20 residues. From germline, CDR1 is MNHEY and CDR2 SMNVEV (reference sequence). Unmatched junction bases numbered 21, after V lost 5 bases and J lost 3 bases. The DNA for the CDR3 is TGTGCCAGCAGTACTTCTCCCGGGACAGGGGGTTTCCGGCGGAGCTACGAGCAGTACTTC. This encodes CASSTSPGTGGFRRSYEQYF.

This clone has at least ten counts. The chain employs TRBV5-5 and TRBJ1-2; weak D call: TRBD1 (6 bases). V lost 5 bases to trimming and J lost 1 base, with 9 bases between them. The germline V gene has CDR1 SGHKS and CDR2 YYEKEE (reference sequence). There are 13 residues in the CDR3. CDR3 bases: TGTGCCAGCAGGAGGACAGTTAACTATGGCTACACCTTC. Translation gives CASRRTVNYGYTF.

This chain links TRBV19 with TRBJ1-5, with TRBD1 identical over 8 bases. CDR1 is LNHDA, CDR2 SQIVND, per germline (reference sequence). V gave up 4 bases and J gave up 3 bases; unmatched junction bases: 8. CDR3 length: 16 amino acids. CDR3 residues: CASSTADRGFNQPQHF. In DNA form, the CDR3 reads TGTGCCAGTAGTACCGCAGACAGGGGCTTCAATCAGCCCCAGCATTTT.

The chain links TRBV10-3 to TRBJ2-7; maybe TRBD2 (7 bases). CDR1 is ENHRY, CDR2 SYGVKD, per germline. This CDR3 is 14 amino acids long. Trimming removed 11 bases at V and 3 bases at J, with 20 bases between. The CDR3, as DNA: TGTGCCGCGCGAGGGGGTAGCGGGCTCTACGAGCAGTACTTC. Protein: CAARGGSGLYEQYF.

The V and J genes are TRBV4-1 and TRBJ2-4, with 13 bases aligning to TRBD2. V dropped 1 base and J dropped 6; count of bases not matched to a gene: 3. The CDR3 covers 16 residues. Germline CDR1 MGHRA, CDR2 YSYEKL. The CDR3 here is CASSQVWTSGRNIQYF. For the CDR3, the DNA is TGCGCCAGCAGCCAAGTCTGGACTAGCGGGAGAAACATTCAGTACTTC.

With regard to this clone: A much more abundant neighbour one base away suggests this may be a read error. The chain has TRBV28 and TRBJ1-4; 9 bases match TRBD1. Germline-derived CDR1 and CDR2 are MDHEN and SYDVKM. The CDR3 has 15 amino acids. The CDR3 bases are TGTGCCAGCAGGGGATGGACAGGGGACCATGAAAAACCGTTTTTT. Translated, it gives CASRGWTGDHEKPFF.

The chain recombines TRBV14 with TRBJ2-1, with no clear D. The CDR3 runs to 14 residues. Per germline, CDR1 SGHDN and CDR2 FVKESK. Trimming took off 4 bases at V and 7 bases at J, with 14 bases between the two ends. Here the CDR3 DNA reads TGTGCCAGCAGCCCAATGGTGTGGAATAATGAGCAGTTCTTC. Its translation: CASSPMVWNNEQFF. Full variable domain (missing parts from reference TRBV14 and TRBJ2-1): EAGVTQFPSHSVIEKGQTVTLRCDPISGHDNLYWYRRVMGKEIKFLLHFVKESKQDESGMPNNRFLAERTGGTYSTLKVQPAELEDSGVYFCASSPMVWNNEQFFGPGTRLTVL.

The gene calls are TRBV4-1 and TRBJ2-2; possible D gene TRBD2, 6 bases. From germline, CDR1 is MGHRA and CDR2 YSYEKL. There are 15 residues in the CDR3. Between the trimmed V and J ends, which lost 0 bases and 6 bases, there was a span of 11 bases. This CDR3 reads CASSQDWRDAGELFF. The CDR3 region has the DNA TGCGCCAGCAGCCAAGATTGGCGGGACGCCGGGGAGCTGTTTTTT.

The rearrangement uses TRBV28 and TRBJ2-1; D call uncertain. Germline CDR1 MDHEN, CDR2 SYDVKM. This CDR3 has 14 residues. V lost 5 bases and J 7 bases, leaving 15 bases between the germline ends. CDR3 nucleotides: TGTGCCAGCAGTCTTCTCCAGAGTCGGAATGAGCAGTTCTTC. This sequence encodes CASSLLQSRNEQFF.

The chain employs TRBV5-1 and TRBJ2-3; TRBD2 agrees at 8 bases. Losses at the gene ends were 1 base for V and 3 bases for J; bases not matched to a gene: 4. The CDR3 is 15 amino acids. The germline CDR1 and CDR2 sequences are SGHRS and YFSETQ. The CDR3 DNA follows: TGCGCCAGCAGCTTGACGGGACTAGGAACAGATACGCAGTATTTT. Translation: CASSLTGLGTDTQYF.

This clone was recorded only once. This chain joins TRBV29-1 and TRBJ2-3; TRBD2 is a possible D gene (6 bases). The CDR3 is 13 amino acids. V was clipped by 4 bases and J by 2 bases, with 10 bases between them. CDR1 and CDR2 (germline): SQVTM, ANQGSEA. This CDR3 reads CSVGQGLTDTQYF. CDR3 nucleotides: TGCAGCGTTGGGCAGGGACTCACAGATACGCAGTATTTT.

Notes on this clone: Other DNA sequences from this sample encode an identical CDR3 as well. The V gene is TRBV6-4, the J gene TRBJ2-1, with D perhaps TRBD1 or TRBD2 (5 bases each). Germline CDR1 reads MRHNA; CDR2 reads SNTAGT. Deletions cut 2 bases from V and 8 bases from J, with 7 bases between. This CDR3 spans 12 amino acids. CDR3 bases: TGTGCCAGCAGTGACGGGGGTGATGAGCAGTTCTTC. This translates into CASSDGGDEQFF.

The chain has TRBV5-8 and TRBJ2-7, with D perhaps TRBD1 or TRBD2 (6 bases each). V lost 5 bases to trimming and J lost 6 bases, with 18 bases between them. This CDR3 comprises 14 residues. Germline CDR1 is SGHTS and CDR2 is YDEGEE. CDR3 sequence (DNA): TGTGCCAGCAGGTTTGAGCGTCGGGGGCGCGAGCAGTACTTC. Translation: CASRFERRGREQYF.

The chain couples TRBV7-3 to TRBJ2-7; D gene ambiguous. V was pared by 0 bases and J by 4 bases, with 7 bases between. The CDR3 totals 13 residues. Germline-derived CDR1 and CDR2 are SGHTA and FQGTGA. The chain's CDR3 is CASSLTYGYEQYF. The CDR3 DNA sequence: TGTGCCAGCAGCTTAACCTACGGATACGAGCAGTACTTC. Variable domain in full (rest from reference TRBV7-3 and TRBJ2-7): GAGVSQTPSNKVTEKGKYVELRCDPISGHTALYWYRQSLGQGPEFLIYFQGTGAADDSGLPNDRFFAVRPEGSVSTLKIQRTERGDSAVYLCASSLTYGYEQYFGPGTRLTVT.

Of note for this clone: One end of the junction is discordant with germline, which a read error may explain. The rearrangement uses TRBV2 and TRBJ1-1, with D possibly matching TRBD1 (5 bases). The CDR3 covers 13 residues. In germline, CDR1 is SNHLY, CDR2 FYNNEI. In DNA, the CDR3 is TGTGCGAGCATGAAAGCGGGGGACACTGAAGCTTTCTTT. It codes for CASMKAGDTEAFF.

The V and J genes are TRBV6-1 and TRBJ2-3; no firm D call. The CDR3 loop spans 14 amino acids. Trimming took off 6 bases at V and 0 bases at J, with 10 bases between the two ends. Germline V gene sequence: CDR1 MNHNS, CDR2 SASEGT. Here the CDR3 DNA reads TGTGCCAGCAGGGTTCAACATAGCACAGATACGCAGTATTTT. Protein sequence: CASRVQHSTDTQYF.

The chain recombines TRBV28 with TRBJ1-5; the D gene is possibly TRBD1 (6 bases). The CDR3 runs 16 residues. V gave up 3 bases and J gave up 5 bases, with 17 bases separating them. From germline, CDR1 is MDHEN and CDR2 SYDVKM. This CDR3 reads CASSLGGPQPYQPQHF. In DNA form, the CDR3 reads TGTGCCAGCAGTTTGGGGGGGCCACAGCCGTATCAGCCCCAGCATTTT.

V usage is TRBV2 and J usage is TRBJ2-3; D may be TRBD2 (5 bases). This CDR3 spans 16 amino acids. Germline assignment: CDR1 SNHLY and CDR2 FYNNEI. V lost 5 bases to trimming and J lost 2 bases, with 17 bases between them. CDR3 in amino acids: CASSLYATGLTDTQYF. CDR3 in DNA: TGTGCCAGCAGTCTTTATGCTACTGGACTCACAGATACGCAGTATTTT.

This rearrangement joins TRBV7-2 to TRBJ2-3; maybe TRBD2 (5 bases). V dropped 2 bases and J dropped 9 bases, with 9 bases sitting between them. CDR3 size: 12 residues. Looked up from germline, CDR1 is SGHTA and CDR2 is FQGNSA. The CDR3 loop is CASSLRTGTQYF. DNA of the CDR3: TGTGCCAGCAGCTTAAGGACGGGGACGCAGTATTTT.

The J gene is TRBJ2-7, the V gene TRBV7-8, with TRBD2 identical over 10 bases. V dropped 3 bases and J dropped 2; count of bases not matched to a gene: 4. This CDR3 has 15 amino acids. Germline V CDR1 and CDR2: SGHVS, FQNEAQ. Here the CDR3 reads CASSFGTSETYEQYF. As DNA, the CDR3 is TGTGCCAGCAGCTTCGGGACTAGCGAGACCTACGAGCAGTACTTC.